Shown below are 10 T cell receptor beta chains from a single sample sequenced in a study of T cells in Graves' hyperthyroidism and ophthalmopathy. There were TCR beta CDR3 regions amplified from RNA transcripts. First-round RT-PCR with HTBI primers amplified the TCR CDR3 region. MiXCR, run by TCRdb on the multiplex PCR reads, gives a single entry per CDR3 protein. The table lists about 560,000 distinct CDR3 sequences, roughly a sixth of them singletons. Sequencing input: blood. These receptors originate from a woman aged 18-29 years with Graves' hyperthyroidism.

This clonotype was recorded many times. The chain has TRBV15 and TRBJ2-1; D may be TRBD2 (6 bases). With 1 base removed from V and 3 bases from J, the gap between germline ends came to 16 bases. Germline V gene sequence: CDR1 LNHNV, CDR2 YYDKDF (reference sequence). This CDR3 has 17 amino acids. Here the CDR3 DNA reads TGTGCCACCAGCAGAGCGTCGGGGGAACCGTACTACAATGAGCAGTTCTTC. The encoded protein is CATSRASGEPYYNEQFF.

This clonotype was detected a few times. V usage is TRBV30 and J usage is TRBJ2-7; the D is unclear. This CDR3 has 13 residues. Trimming took off 2 bases at V and 6 bases at J, with 14 bases between the two ends. Germline CDR1 GTSNPN, CDR2 SVGIG (reference sequence). For the CDR3, the DNA is TGTGCCTGGAGTCCCGAGATCTACAGCGAGCAGTACTTC. Its translation is CAWSPEIYSEQYF.

V gene TRBV5-4 combines with J gene TRBJ1-2, with 8 bases that match TRBD1. V lost 1 base, J lost 6 bases, and 2 bases stayed unmatched. The germline gives CDR1 SGHNT, CDR2 YYREEE (reference sequence). The CDR3 sequence is 13 residues long. The CDR3 coding sequence is TGTGCCAGCAGCTTGAGGACAGGGAATGGCTACACCTTC. Protein product: CASSLRTGNGYTF.

The V gene is TRBV4-3, the J gene TRBJ2-7; D not resolved. The V gene's germline CDR1 is LGHNA and CDR2 YSLEER. V gave up 1 base and J gave up 2 bases, with 12 bases separating them. The CDR3 is 15 residues long. CDR3 coding DNA: TGCGCCAGCAGCCAAGCCCCTCTTGGGACCTACGAGCAGTACTTC. It yields the protein CASSQAPLGTYEQYF.

This clonotype occurred a few times. The CDR3 DNA reads TGTGCCAGCAGCGGACTAGCGGGAGGGGAAGGGGCCAACGTCCTGACTTTC. Translated, it gives CASSGLAGGEGANVLTF. The gene calls are TRBV6-1 and TRBJ2-6; TRBD2 matches at 15 bases. This CDR3 spans 17 amino acids. CDR1 and CDR2 (germline): MNHNS, SASEGT. J was trimmed by 4 bases and V by 6 bases; bases with no gene match: 4.

In DNA, the CDR3 is TGTGCCAGCAGCCAAGAGGGGGGGGGCTACACTGAAGCTTTCTTT. It translates to CASSQEGGGYTEAFF. This chain links TRBV3-1 with TRBJ1-1; D is possibly TRBD1 (6 bases). The CDR3 covers 15 residues. Trimming took 0 bases from V and 3 from J, leaving 11 bases between them. In germline, CDR1 is LGHDT, CDR2 YNNKEL (reference sequence).

This clonotype was seen a handful of times. The genes are TRBV6-5 and TRBJ2-2, with TRBD1 matching over 10 bases. CDR1 and CDR2 from the germline V gene are MNHEY and SVGAGI. After removal of 6 bases from V and 1 base from J, the junction contained 5 bases not matched to a gene. This CDR3 is 16 amino acids long. CDR3 coding DNA: TGTGCCAGCAGCTCCGGGACAGGGGAGAACACCGGGGAGCTGTTTTTT. It translates to CASSSGTGENTGELFF.

This clonotype was detected only once. The chain links TRBV7-3 to TRBJ1-6; 9 bases fit TRBD1. V lost 5 bases, J lost 8 bases, and 4 bases stayed unmatched. Germline loops: CDR1 SGHTA, CDR2 FQGTGA. This CDR3 has 14 residues. In DNA form, the CDR3 reads TGTGCCAGCAGCCCGGGGGACAGGGATTCACCCCTCCACTTT. It codes for CASSPGDRDSPLHF.

For this clonotype: This may be a read error, as it is one base from a much larger clone. The chain joins TRBV28 to TRBJ2-3; 9 bases agree with TRBD2. The junction had 9 bases not matched to a gene; V was cut back by 10 bases and J by 1 base. Germline loops: CDR1 MDHEN, CDR2 SYDVKM. There are 15 residues in the CDR3. The CDR3 sequence: CATSGGGDRTDTQYF. For the CDR3, the DNA is TGTGCCACCTCAGGCGGGGGGGACCGCACAGATACGCAGTATTTT.

This clonotype was counted many times. V and J are TRBV5-1 and TRBJ2-3, with 9 nucleotides matching TRBD1. Per the germline V gene, CDR1 is SGHRS and CDR2 is YFSETQ. The CDR3 is made up of 14 amino acids. J lost 5 bases, V lost 4 bases, and 5 bases had no gene match. DNA for the CDR3: TGCGCCAGCAGCCCTGGGACAGGGAAAGATACGCAGTATTTT. It yields the protein CASSPGTGKDTQYF.